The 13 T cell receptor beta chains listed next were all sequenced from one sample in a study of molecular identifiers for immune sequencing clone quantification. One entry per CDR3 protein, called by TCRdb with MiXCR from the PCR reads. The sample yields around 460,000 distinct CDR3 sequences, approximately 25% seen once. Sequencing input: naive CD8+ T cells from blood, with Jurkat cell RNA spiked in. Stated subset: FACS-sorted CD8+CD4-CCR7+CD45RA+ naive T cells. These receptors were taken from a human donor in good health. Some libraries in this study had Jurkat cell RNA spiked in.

The CDR3 DNA follows: TGTGCCACCAGGAAACTTCATAGCACAGATACGCAGTATTTT. Protein: CATRKLHSTDTQYF. The rearrangement uses TRBV15 and TRBJ2-3; D is uncertain. V was cut by 6 bases and J by 0 bases, with 10 bases left in between. CDR3 length: 14 residues. From germline, CDR1 is LNHNV and CDR2 YYDKDF (reference sequence).

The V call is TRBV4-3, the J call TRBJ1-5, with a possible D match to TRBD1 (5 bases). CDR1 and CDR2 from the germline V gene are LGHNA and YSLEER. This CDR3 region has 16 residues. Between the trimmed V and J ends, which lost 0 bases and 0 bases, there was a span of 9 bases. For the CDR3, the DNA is TGCGCCAGCAGCCAAGAACAGGATGATAGCAATCAGCCCCAGCATTTT. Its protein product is CASSQEQDDSNQPQHF.

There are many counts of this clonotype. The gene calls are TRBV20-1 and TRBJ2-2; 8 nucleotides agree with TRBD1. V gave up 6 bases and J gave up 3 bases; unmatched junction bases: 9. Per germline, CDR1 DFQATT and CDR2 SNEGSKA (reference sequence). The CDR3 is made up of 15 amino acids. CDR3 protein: CSAPGQAEHTGELFF. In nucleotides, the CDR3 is TGCAGTGCCCCGGGACAGGCGGAACACACCGGGGAGCTGTTTTTT.

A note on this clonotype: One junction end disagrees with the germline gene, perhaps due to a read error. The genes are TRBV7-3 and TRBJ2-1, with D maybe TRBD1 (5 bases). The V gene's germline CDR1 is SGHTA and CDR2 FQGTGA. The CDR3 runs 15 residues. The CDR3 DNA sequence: TGTGCCAGCGGCTTTGGACATAACTCCTACAATGAGCAGTTCTTC. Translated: CASGFGHNSYNEQFF.

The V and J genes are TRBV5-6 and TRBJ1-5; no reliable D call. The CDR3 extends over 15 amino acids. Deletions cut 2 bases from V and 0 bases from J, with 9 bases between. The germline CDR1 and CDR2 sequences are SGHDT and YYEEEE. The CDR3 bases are TGTGCCAGCAGCTTTGCTTGGGATAGCAATCAGCCCCAGCATTTT. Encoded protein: CASSFAWDSNQPQHF.

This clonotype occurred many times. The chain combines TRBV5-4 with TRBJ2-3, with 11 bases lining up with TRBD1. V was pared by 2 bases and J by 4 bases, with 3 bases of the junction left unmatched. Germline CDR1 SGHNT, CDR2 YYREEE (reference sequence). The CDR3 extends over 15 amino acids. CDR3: CASSFGTGGPDTQYF. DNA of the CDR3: TGTGCCAGCAGCTTCGGGACAGGGGGTCCAGATACGCAGTATTTT.

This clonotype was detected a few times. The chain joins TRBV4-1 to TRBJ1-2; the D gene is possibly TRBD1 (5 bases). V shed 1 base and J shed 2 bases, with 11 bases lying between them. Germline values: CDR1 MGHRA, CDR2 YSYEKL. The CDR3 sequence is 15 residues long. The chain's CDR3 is CASSQAGLVNYGYTF. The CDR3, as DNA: TGCGCCAGCAGCCAAGCAGGGTTAGTAAACTATGGCTACACCTTC.

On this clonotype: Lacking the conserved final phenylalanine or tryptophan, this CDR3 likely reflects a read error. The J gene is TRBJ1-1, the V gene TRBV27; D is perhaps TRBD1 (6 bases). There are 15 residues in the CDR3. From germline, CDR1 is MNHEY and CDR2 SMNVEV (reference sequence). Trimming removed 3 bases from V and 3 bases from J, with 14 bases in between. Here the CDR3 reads CASSFTQGRDTEAFL. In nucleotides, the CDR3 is TGTGCCAGCAGTTTTACCCAGGGGCGCGACACTGAAGCTTTCCTT.

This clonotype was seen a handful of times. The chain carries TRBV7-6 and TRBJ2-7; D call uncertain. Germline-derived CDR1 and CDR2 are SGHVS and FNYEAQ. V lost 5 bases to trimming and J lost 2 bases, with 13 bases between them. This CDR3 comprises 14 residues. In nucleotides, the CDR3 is TGTGCCAGCAGCGTCGTCACTATGACCTACGAGCAGTACTTC. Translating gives CASSVVTMTYEQYF. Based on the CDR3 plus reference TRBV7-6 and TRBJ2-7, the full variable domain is GAGVSQSPRYKVTKRGQDVALRCDPISGHVSLYWYRQALGQGPEFLTYFNYEAQQDKSGLPNDRFSAERPEGSISTLTIQRTEQRDSAMYRCASSVVTMTYEQYFGPGTRLTVT.

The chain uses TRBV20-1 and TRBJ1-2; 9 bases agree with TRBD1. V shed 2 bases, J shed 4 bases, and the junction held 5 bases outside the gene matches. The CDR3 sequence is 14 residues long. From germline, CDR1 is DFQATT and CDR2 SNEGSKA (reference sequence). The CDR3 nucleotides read TGCAGTGCTAGACAGGACAGGGGTTTCTATGGCTACACCTTC. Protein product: CSARQDRGFYGYTF.

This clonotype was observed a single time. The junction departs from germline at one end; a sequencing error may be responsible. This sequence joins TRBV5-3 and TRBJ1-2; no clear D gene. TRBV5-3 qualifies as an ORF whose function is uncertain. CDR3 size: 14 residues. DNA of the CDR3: TGTGCCAGCAGCTTCGCCTCTCTGGCCTATGGCTACACCTTC. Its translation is CASSFASLAYGYTF.

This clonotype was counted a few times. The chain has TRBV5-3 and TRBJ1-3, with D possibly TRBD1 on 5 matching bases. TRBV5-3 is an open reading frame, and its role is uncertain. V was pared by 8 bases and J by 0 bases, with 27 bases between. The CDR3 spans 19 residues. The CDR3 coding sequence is TGTGCCAGCAGCCCACGACCGGGACGAACTACTTACTCTGGAAACACCATATATTTT. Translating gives CASSPRPGRTTYSGNTIYF.

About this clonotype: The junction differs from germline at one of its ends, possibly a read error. The CDR3: CASSPGSGFKETRYF. The DNA of the CDR3 is TGTGCCAGCTCACCGGGTTCAGGGTTTAAGGAGACCCGGTACTTC. This sequence joins TRBV18 and TRBJ2-5, with a weak D call TRBD1 (5 bases). This CDR3 has 15 amino acids. Germline V gene lookup returns CDR1 KGHSH and CDR2 LQKENI.